This T cell receptor beta chain was recorded in a study of T cell responses to AZD1222 COVID-19 vaccine. Study-wide results and limits: As reported, nearly half of all spike-specific TCRs target variant regions that are unmutated. Only five to seven individuals given AZD1222 were seropositive at baseline. Clonal diversity was possibly underestimated; the donors were predominantly white British and more often female.

The data were produced by immunoSEQ multiplex PCR, yet TCRdb's version contains in-frame clones alone and is incomplete. This sample has about 56,000 clones, with approximately 83% found just once. The CDR3 spans 13 residues. Germline V gene data show CDR1 as MDHEN and CDR2 as SYDVKM. V was cut by 1 base and J by 3 bases, with 7 bases left in between. For this clone: The antigen is unknown.

The chain is built from TRBV28 and TRBJ2-7; D unclear. The specimen comprised peripheral blood, sampled on day 0 of AZD1222 vaccination. The sequence came from an adult in good health. The CDR3 DNA is TGTGCCAGCAGTTTATATCCGGGCTACGAGCAGTACTTC. As protein: CASSLYPGYEQYF.